A single TCR beta chain is shown here with its context. Germline V gene sequence: CDR1 SGHNT, CDR2 YYREEE (reference sequence). V was shortened by 4 bases and J by 5 bases, with 10 bases between the two germline ends. This CDR3 comprises 13 residues. These data originate in a study of blood T cell repertoires in COVID-19. The wider study: Both acute and convalescent COVID-19 samples were obtained from the United States, Italy and Spain. Nucleic acid was either cDNA or gDNA, and it came from T cells, B-cell-depleted T cells, or PBMCs.

In the source study's methods: Researchers report that nucleated cell counts were estimated from reference gene primer amplification. The data were produced by immunoSEQ multiplex PCR, yet TCRdb's version contains in-frame clones alone and is incomplete. The V and J calls and the clone size are those of that table, but D and trimming were determined from the DNA. The sample consists of 100,000 to 150,000 clones, roughly 84% of them appearing once. The sample comprised peripheral blood. The chain uses TRBV5-4 and TRBJ2-1, with D hard to call. This TCR came from an elderly woman with acute or convalescent COVID-19. For the CDR3, the DNA is TGTGCCAGCAGCCCATACTCGAACAATGAGCAGTTCTTC. Translation: CASSPYSNNEQFF.